The sequence of this T cell receptor beta chain was determined in a study of blood T cell repertoires in COVID-19. Study summary: Sites across the United States, Italy and Spain contributed samples from acute and convalescent COVID-19. PBMCs, B-cell-depleted T cells, or T cells were the source of the cDNA or gDNA that made up the material.

CDR1 and CDR2 (germline): LGHDT, YNNKEL (reference sequence). The CDR3 is 19 amino acids. The trim removed 2 bases at V and 5 bases at J, leaving 10 bases unmatched. Methods used by the authors: From reference gene primer amplification, estimates of nucleated cell counts were derived. Data came from immunoSEQ multiplex PCR; TCRdb stores just in-frame clones and leaves some out. The V and J calls and clone size come from that table; D and trimming were worked out from the DNA. The data show 300,000 or so clones, over 75% seen once. This clonotype was obtained from a man in his fifties with active or convalescent COVID-19. Material for sequencing was peripheral blood. The chain joins TRBV3-1 (or the pseudogene TRBV3-2) to TRBJ2-3; TRBD2 aligns across 16 bases. This CDR3 reads CASSQPSGTSGRAGDTQYF. CDR3 in DNA: TGTGCCAGCAGCCAACCTTCGGGGACTAGCGGGAGGGCTGGAGATACGCAGTATTTT.